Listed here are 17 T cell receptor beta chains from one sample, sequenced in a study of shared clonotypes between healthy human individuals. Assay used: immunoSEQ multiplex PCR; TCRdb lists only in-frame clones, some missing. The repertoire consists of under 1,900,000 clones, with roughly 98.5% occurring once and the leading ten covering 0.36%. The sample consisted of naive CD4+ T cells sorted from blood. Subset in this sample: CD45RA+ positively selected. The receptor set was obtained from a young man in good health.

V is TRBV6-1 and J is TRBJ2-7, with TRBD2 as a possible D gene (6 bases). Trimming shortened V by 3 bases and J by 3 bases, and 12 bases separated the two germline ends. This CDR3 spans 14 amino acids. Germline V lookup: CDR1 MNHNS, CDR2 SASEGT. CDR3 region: CASSERGPGYEQYF. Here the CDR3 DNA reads TGTGCCAGCAGTGAGCGGGGACCAGGCTACGAGCAGTACTTC.

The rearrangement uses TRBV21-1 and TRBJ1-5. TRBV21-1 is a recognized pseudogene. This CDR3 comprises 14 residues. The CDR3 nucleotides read TGTGCCAGCAGGACTAAACAGGGCAATCAGCCCCAGCATTTT. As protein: CASRTKQGNQPQHF.

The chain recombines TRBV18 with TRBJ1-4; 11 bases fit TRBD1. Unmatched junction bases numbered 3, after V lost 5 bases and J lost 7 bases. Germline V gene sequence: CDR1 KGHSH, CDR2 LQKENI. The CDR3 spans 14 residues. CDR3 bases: TGTGCCAGCTCATGGACAGGGGGCTTTGAAAAACTGTTTTTT. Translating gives CASSWTGGFEKLFF.

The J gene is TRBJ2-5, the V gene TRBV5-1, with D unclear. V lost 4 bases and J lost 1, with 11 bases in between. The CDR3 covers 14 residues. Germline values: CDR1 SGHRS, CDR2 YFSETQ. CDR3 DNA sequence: TGCGCCAGCAGCCTTACAGCTTCCCAAGAGACCCAGTACTTC. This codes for CASSLTASQETQYF.

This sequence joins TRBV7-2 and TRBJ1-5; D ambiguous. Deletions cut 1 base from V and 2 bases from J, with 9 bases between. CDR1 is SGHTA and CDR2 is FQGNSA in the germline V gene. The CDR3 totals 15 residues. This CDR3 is CASSLEGPGNQPQHF. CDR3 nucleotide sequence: TGTGCCAGCAGCTTAGAGGGTCCAGGCAATCAGCCCCAGCATTTT.

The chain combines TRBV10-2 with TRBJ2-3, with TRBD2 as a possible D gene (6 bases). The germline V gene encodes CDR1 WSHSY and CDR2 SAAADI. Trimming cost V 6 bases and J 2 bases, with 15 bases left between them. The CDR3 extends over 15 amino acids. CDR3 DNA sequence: TGCGCCAGCAGATCCTCCGGGACTCCCACAGATACGCAGTATTTT. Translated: CASRSSGTPTDTQYF.

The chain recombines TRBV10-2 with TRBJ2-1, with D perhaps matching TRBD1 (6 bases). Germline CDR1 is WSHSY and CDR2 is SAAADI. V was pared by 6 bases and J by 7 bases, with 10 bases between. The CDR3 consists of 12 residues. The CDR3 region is CASRTGTNEQFF. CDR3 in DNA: TGCGCCAGCAGGACCGGGACAAATGAGCAGTTCTTC.

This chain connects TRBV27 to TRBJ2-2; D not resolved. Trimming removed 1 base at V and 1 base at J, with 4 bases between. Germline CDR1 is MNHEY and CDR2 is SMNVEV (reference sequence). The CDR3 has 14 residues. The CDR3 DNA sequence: TGTGCCAGCAGTTTATTGGTGAACACCGGGGAGCTGTTTTTT. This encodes CASSLLVNTGELFF.

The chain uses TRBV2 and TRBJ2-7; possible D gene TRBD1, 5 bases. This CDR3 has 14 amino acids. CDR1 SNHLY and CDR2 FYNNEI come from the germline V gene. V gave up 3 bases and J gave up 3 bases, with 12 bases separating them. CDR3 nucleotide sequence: TGTGCCAGCAGTGATCAGGGTATCCTCTACGAGCAGTACTTC. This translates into CASSDQGILYEQYF.

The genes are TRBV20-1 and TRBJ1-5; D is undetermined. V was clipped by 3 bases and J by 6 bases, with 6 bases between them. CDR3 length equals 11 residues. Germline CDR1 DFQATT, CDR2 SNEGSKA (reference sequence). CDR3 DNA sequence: TGCAGTGCTAGCTTCGGTCAGCCCCAGCATTTT. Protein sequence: CSASFGQPQHF.

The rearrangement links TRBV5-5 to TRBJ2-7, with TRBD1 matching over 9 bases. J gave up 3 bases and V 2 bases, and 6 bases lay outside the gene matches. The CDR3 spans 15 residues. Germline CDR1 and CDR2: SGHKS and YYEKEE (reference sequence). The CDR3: CASSLIWGQGYEQYF. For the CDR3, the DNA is TGTGCCAGCAGCTTAATATGGGGACAGGGCTACGAGCAGTACTTC.

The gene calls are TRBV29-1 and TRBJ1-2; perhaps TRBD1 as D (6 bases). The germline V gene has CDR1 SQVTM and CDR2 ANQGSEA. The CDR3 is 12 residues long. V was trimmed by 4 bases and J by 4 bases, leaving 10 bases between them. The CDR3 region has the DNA TGCAGCGTTGGCAGGGGCGGCTATGGCTACACCTTC. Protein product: CSVGRGGYGYTF.

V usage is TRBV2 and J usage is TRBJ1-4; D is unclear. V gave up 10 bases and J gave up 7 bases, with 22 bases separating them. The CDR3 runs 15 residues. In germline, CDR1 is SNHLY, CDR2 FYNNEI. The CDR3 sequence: CATQSVSGVGEKLFF. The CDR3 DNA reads TGTGCCACCCAATCCGTATCGGGTGTGGGTGAAAAACTGTTTTTT.

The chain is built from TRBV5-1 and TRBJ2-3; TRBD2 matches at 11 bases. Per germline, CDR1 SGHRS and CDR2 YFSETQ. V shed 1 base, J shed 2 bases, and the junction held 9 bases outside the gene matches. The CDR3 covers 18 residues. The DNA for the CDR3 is TGCGCCAGCAGCTTGTTACTAGCGGGAGTTGCTAACACAGATACGCAGTATTTT. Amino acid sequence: CASSLLLAGVANTDTQYF.

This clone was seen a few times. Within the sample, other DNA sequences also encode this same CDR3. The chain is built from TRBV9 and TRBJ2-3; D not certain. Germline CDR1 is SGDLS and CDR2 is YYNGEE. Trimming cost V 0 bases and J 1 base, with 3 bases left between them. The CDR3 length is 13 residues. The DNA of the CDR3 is TGTGCCAGCAGCGTAGGGGGCACAGATACGCAGTATTTT. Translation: CASSVGGTDTQYF.

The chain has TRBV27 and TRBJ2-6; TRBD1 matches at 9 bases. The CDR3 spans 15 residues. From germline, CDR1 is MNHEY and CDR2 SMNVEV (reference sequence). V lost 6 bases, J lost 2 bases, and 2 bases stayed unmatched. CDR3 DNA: TGTGCCAGCAGAGGGACAGGGCCTGGGGCCAACGTCCTGACTTTC. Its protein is CASRGTGPGANVLTF. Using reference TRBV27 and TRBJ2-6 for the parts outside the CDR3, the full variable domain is EAQVTQNPRYLITVTGKKLTVTCSQNMNHEYMSWYRQDPGLGLRQIYYSMNVEVTDKGDVPEGYKVSRKEKRNFPLILESPSPNQTSLYFCASRGTGPGANVLTFGAGSRLTVL.

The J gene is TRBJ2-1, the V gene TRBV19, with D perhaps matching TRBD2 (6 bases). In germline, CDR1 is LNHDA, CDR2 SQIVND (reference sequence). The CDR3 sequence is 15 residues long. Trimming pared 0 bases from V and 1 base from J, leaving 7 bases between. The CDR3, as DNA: TGTGCCAGTAGTATAGAGGGGGGTTCCTACAATGAGCAGTTCTTC. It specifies CASSIEGGSYNEQFF.